A selection of T cell receptor beta chains follows, all from one sample in a study of cytomegalovirus exposure and HLA in healthy donors. The method was immunoSEQ multiplex PCR; TCRdb's version includes in-frame clones alone and lacks a portion of them. The sample holds roughly 160,000 clones; 80% are singletons and the top ten take over 1%. The sample consisted of PBMCs. The receptors here all came from a woman aged 45-60 years in good health and CMV-seronegative. CDR3s include the opening cysteine and the closing phenylalanine or tryptophan. Fields, in order: J gene, D gene, clone size, V gene, CDR3 protein, CDR3 DNA. The D gene is left open where the match is weak. Clone size, where shown, is once, few, many, or a class for clones that have expanded.

j_gene: TRBJ1-4; d_gene: -; abundance: once; v_gene: TRBV7-2; CDR3aa: CASRTDPTGSEKLFF; CDR3nt: TGTGCCAGCAGGACCGACCCAACAGGGAGTGAAAAACTGTTTTTT
j_gene: TRBJ2-2; d_gene: -; abundance: -; v_gene: TRBV5-4; CDR3aa: CASSLYVGQRTGELFF; CDR3nt: TGTGCCAGCAGCTTGTATGTCGGCCAGCGGACCGGGGAGCTGTTTTTT
j_gene: TRBJ1-2; d_gene: TRBD1; abundance: -; v_gene: TRBV5-8; CDR3aa: CASSRTGTGPYGYTF; CDR3nt: TGTGCCAGCAGCCGGACCGGGACAGGTCCATATGGCTACACCTTC
j_gene: TRBJ1-1; d_gene: TRBD1; abundance: -; v_gene: TRBV14; CDR3aa: CASSLRRTGPLNTEAFF; CDR3nt: TGTGCCAGCAGCCTGCGAAGGACAGGACCACTGAACACTGAAGCTTTCTTT
j_gene: TRBJ2-1; d_gene: TRBD2; abundance: -; v_gene: TRBV2; CDR3aa: CASSETSGRTNNEQFF; CDR3nt: TGTGCCAGCAGTGAGACTAGCGGGAGGACCAACAATGAGCAGTTCTTC
j_gene: TRBJ2-2; d_gene: -; abundance: -; v_gene: TRBV2; CDR3aa: CASRTQGGPGELFF; CDR3nt: TGTGCCAGCAGGACCCAGGGGGGACCCGGGGAGCTGTTTTTT
j_gene: TRBJ1-4; d_gene: -; abundance: few; v_gene: TRBV7-2; CDR3aa: CAISGRNEKLFF; CDR3nt: TGTGCCATCTCCGGTCGTAATGAAAAACTGTTTTTT
j_gene: TRBJ2-4; d_gene: -; abundance: -; v_gene: TRBV28; CDR3aa: CASSYTGKNIQYF; CDR3nt: TGTGCCAGCAGTTACACAGGGAAAAACATTCAGTACTTC
j_gene: TRBJ2-1; d_gene: TRBD1; abundance: -; v_gene: TRBV5-1; CDR3aa: CASSAGTGASEQFF; CDR3nt: TGCGCCAGCAGCGCCGGGACAGGGGCGAGTGAGCAGTTCTTC
j_gene: TRBJ2-7; d_gene: -; abundance: -; v_gene: TRBV5-5; CDR3aa: CASSLPGIGGYEQYF; CDR3nt: TGTGCCAGCAGCCTACCGGGCATCGGAGGTTACGAGCAGTACTTC
j_gene: TRBJ2-1; d_gene: TRBD2; abundance: -; v_gene: TRBV10-3; CDR3aa: CAISESTSGSYNEQFF; CDR3nt: TGTGCCATCAGTGAGTCGACTAGCGGTTCCTACAATGAGCAGTTCTTC
j_gene: TRBJ2-4; d_gene: TRBD1; abundance: -; v_gene: TRBV7-9; CDR3aa: CASSYMGAPGQGLF; CDR3nt: TGTGCCAGCAGCTATATGGGGGCCCCGGGACAGGGGCTCTTC
j_gene: TRBJ1-1; d_gene: -; abundance: -; v_gene: TRBV28; CDR3aa: CASSFEYTSEAFF; CDR3nt: TGTGCCAGCAGTTTTGAATATACCAGTGAAGCTTTCTTT
j_gene: TRBJ1-5; d_gene: -; abundance: -; v_gene: TRBV28; CDR3aa: CASRGGNQPQHF; CDR3nt: TGTGCCAGCCGGGGGGGCAATCAGCCCCAGCATTTT
j_gene: TRBJ1-1; d_gene: -; abundance: -; v_gene: TRBV7-9; CDR3aa: CSSSLKGDTEAFF; CDR3nt: TGTTCCAGCAGCTTAAAGGGGGACACTGAAGCTTTCTTT
j_gene: TRBJ2-7; d_gene: -; abundance: -; v_gene: TRBV28; CDR3aa: CASRAGTPYEQYF; CDR3nt: TGTGCCAGCAGAGCCGGGACACCTTACGAACAGTACTTC
j_gene: TRBJ2-1; d_gene: -; abundance: -; v_gene: TRBV19; CDR3aa: CASSRSGSYNEQFF; CDR3nt: TGTGCCAGTAGTAGGTCGGGCTCCTACAATGAGCAGTTCTTC
j_gene: TRBJ1-3; d_gene: -; abundance: -; v_gene: TRBV7-2; CDR3aa: CASAPRVGQQGNTIYF; CDR3nt: TGTGCCAGCGCCCCGAGAGTCGGACAGCAGGGAAACACCATATATTTT
j_gene: TRBJ2-3; d_gene: TRBD2; abundance: -; v_gene: TRBV9; CDR3aa: CASSVVASGSVILDTQYF; CDR3nt: TGTGCCAGCAGCGTAGTGGCTAGCGGGAGTGTAATCCTAGATACGCAGTATTTT
j_gene: TRBJ2-2; d_gene: TRBD2; abundance: -; v_gene: TRBV11-2; CDR3aa: CASSPLGAGALIGELFF; CDR3nt: TGTGCCAGCAGCCCGCTTGGAGCGGGGGCCCTTATCGGGGAGCTGTTTTTT
j_gene: TRBJ1-2; d_gene: -; abundance: -; v_gene: TRBV28; CDR3aa: CASSFRERGYTF; CDR3nt: TGTGCCAGCAGTTTTCGGGAGAGGGGCTACACCTTC
j_gene: TRBJ2-7; d_gene: -; abundance: -; v_gene: TRBV5-1; CDR3aa: CASSSLTGSYEQYF; CDR3nt: TGCGCCAGCAGCTCCCTGACAGGCTCCTACGAGCAGTACTTC
j_gene: TRBJ1-2; d_gene: TRBD1; abundance: -; v_gene: TRBV6-1; CDR3aa: CASREGQLPAGGYTF; CDR3nt: TGTGCCAGCAGAGAGGGACAGCTTCCGGCCGGTGGCTACACCTTC
j_gene: TRBJ2-1; d_gene: -; abundance: -; v_gene: TRBV7-3; CDR3aa: CASSLQAQPYNEQFF; CDR3nt: TGTGCCAGCAGCTTACAGGCTCAGCCATACAATGAGCAGTTCTTC